This TCR beta chain was observed in a study of beta chain features in type 1 diabetes. Study results and limitations: The study found moderately but significantly shorter TCRB CDR3s in all four CD4+ subsets of Type 1 diabetes patients.

Reverse transcribing all isolated RNA meant expressed TCRB transcripts were sequenced. Assay used: immunoSEQ multiplex PCR; TCRdb lists only in-frame clones, some missing. The sample has fewer than 450,000 clones, approximately 13% seen once. This clone has only a few counts. No antigen is known for it. Sequenced: naive CD4+ T cells from blood. The clonotype comes from a woman younger than 35 with type 1 diabetes.

CDR3 DNA: TGTGCCAGCAGCGTGGGACTGTCACAAGAGACCCAGTACTTC. It yields the protein CASSVGLSQETQYF. This chain links TRBV9 with TRBJ2-5; D might be TRBD2 (6 bases). CDR3 length: 14 residues. Trimming shortened V by 2 bases and J by 2 bases, and 10 bases separated the two germline ends. Germline V lookup: CDR1 SGDLS, CDR2 YYNGEE.